A selection of T cell receptor beta chains follows, all from one sample in a study of cytomegalovirus exposure and HLA in healthy donors. Here immunoSEQ multiplex PCR was the method, and the copy in TCRdb shows in-frame clones only, minus some. The table records approximately 160,000 clones, about 90% of them present only once. Sequencing input: PBMCs. Receptors originate from a woman under 30 in good health and CMV-seropositive. The CDR3 runs from the conserved cysteine through the conserved F or W. A D gene is named only where the DNA matches it firmly. Size values are once, few and many counts, or a class for expanded clones, and some rows have none.

16	TRBV6-6	TRBD1	NA	TRBJ2-2	CASRTQGTGHTGELFF	TGTGCCAGCAGGACCCAGGGGACAGGGCATACCGGGGAGCTGTTTTTT
15	TRBV4-3	NA	NA	TRBJ2-7	CASSQELGGFYEQYF	TGCGCCAGCAGCCAAGAGCTAGGAGGATTTTACGAGCAGTACTTC
17	TRBV4-2	TRBD2	NA	TRBJ2-3	CASSQGLAGVSTDTQYF	TGTGCCAGCAGCCAGGGCCTGGCGGGGGTCAGCACAGATACGCAGTATTTT
18	TRBV9	NA	NA	TRBJ1-1	CASSFTPRAPTEDTEAFF	TGTGCCAGCAGCTTTACCCCAAGGGCCCCGACGGAGGACACTGAAGCTTTCTTT
16	TRBV13	TRBD2	NA	TRBJ2-4	CASSLQTSGRQNIQYF	TGTGCCAGCAGCTTGCAGACTAGCGGGCGGCAAAACATTCAGTACTTC
17	TRBV5-6	NA	NA	TRBJ1-1	CASSLAKSGAGNTEAFF	TGTGCCAGCAGCTTGGCCAAGAGTGGGGCAGGAAACACTGAAGCTTTCTTT
15	TRBV11-2	TRBD1	NA	TRBJ1-2	CASSLPPTGLVGYTF	TGTGCCAGCAGCCTCCCTCCGACAGGGCTAGTCGGCTACACCTTC
16	TRBV7-9	TRBD2	NA	TRBJ2-5	CASSYGTSGGKETQYF	TGTGCCAGCAGCTACGGGACTAGCGGGGGGAAGGAGACCCAGTACTTC
15	TRBV4-2	NA	NA	TRBJ2-3	CASSQVPQSTDTQYF	TGTGCCAGCAGCCAAGTCCCCCAGAGCACAGATACGCAGTATTTT
15	TRBV7-2	TRBD1	NA	TRBJ2-5	CASSLGTGGGETQYF	TGTGCCAGCAGCTTAGGGACAGGGGGCGGAGAGACCCAGTACTTC
14	TRBV15	TRBD1	NA	TRBJ1-1	CATSRDRGYTEAFF	TGTGCCACCAGCAGGGACAGGGGGTACACTGAAGCTTTCTTT
15	TRBV7-9	NA	once	TRBJ2-1	CASSLEGVPYNEQFF	TGTGCCAGCAGCCTTGAAGGGGTCCCCTACAATGAGCAGTTCTTC
16	TRBV4-3	NA	NA	TRBJ2-7	CASSQVLGPGSYEQYF	TGCGCCAGCAGCCAAGTCCTCGGGCCCGGGAGCTACGAGCAGTACTTC
14	TRBV27	TRBD1	NA	TRBJ2-7	CASRPRDRGPEQYF	TGTGCCAGCAGGCCACGGGACAGGGGACCCGAGCAGTACTTC
12	TRBV27	NA	once	TRBJ2-5	CASSLEGETQYF	TGTGCCAGCAGTTTGGAGGGAGAGACCCAGTACTTC
15	TRBV5-4	NA	NA	TRBJ1-1	CASTPGGSLNTEAFF	TGTGCCAGCACCCCCGGGGGATCTCTGAACACTGAAGCTTTCTTT
15	TRBV25-1	TRBD2	NA	TRBJ2-2	CAVLPSGMNTGELFF	TGTGCCGTTCTCCCTAGCGGAATGAACACCGGGGAGCTGTTTTTT
15	TRBV5-1	TRBD2	NA	TRBJ2-1	CASSETSGRYNEQFF	TGCGCCAGCAGCGAAACTAGCGGGCGGTACAATGAGCAGTTCTTC
15	TRBV6-6	TRBD1	NA	TRBJ2-7	CASSRTGEAVYEQYF	TGTGCCAGCAGTCGAACAGGGGAAGCGGTCTACGAGCAGTACTTC
18	TRBV12-2	NA	NA	TRBJ1-6	CASRRRDRATFWNSPLHF	TGTGCAAGTCGCCGGAGGGACAGGGCTACTTTCTGGAATTCACCCCTCCACTTT
20	TRBV13	TRBD2	NA	TRBJ2-3	CASSLRGESSGRSGTDTQYF	TGTGCCAGCAGCTTAAGGGGGGAGAGTAGCGGGAGATCGGGGACAGATACGCAGTATTTT
14	TRBV28	NA	NA	TRBJ1-1	CASSLSGLNTEAFF	TGTGCCAGCAGTTTAAGCGGACTAAACACTGAAGCTTTCTTT
15	TRBV5-4	NA	once	TRBJ2-7	CASSLGGYTPGEQYF	TGTGCCAGCAGCTTGGGGGGCTATACTCCAGGCGAGCAGTACTTC
12	TRBV27	TRBD1	few	TRBJ1-5	CASRDRGQPQHF	TGTGCCAGCAGAGACAGGGGCCAGCCCCAGCATTTT
16	TRBV10-3	NA	NA	TRBJ1-3	CAISEFGGLGGNTIYF	TGTGCCATCAGTGAGTTCGGAGGGTTGGGAGGAAACACCATATATTTT
13	TRBV7-9	NA	NA	TRBJ1-1	CASSSGENTEAFF	TGTGCCAGCAGCTCAGGTGAGAACACTGAAGCTTTCTTT
15	TRBV27	NA	few	TRBJ1-6	CASSLGGPINSPLHF	TGTGCCAGCAGTTTGGGAGGACCGATAAATTCACCCCTCCACTTT
15	TRBV7-9	TRBD1	few	TRBJ1-2	CASSTGTGKGYGYTF	TGTGCCAGCAGCACAGGGACAGGAAAGGGGTATGGCTACACCTTC
14	TRBV9	TRBD1	NA	TRBJ2-2	CASSVVGTGGELFF	TGTGCCAGCAGCGTAGTGGGGACAGGCGGGGAGCTGTTTTTT
15	TRBV18	TRBD1	NA	TRBJ2-7	CASSRNKGQGVEQYF	TGTGCCAGCTCACGCAATAAAGGACAGGGGGTCGAGCAGTACTTC
10	TRBV2	NA	NA	TRBJ1-1	CAIFLKGAFF	TGTGCCATTTTCCTAAAGGGGGCTTTCTTT
15	TRBV9	TRBD1	NA	TRBJ2-7	CASSPSGQRTYEQYF	TGTGCCAGCAGCCCCTCGGGACAGCGAACCTACGAGCAGTACTTC
17	TRBV4-1	TRBD2	NA	TRBJ2-3	CASSPAGTSGGAGTQYF	TGCGCCAGCAGCCCCGCCGGGACTAGCGGGGGGGCGGGTACGCAGTATTTT
13	TRBV29-1	NA	NA	TRBJ2-7	CSAAQGYPYEQYF	TGCAGCGCTGCTCAGGGTTATCCCTACGAGCAGTACTTC
12	TRBV10-2	NA	NA	TRBJ1-2	CASSQGQYGYTF	TGCGCCAGCAGTCAGGGGCAGTATGGCTACACCTTC
12	TRBV28	TRBD2	NA	TRBJ2-7	CASSLLGGEQYF	TGTGCCAGCAGTTTATTGGGGGGGGAGCAGTACTTC
16	TRBV7-3	TRBD2	NA	TRBJ2-1	CASSSTKAGGPHEQFF	TGTGCCAGCAGCTCTACTAAAGCGGGAGGACCTCATGAGCAGTTCTTC
17	TRBV5-1	TRBD1	NA	TRBJ2-2	CASSRTAAGGNTGELFF	TGCGCCAGCAGCCGGACCGCCGCAGGGGGCAACACCGGGGAGCTGTTTTTT
15	TRBV27	NA	NA	TRBJ2-3	CASSSGIRRTDTQYF	TGTGCCAGCAGTTCCGGGATACGTCGCACAGATACGCAGTATTTT
12	TRBV2	NA	NA	TRBJ1-1	CASRSEDTEAFF	TGTGCCAGCAGGTCGGAGGACACTGAAGCTTTCTTT
14	TRBV27	NA	NA	TRBJ2-1	CASSFVGANNEQFF	TGTGCCAGCAGTTTCGTGGGGGCCAACAATGAGCAGTTCTTC
17	TRBV27	NA	NA	TRBJ1-1	CASSLSQGSNPYTEAFF	TGTGCCAGCAGTTTAAGTCAGGGTTCAAATCCGTACACTGAAGCTTTCTTT
15	TRBV2	TRBD1	NA	TRBJ1-2	CASRGQGTAHYGYTF	TGTGCCAGCAGGGGACAGGGAACAGCCCACTATGGCTACACCTTC
15	TRBV27	NA	NA	TRBJ1-4	CASSAQGGRYEKLFF	TGTGCCAGCAGTGCCCAGGGAGGTCGGTATGAAAAACTGTTTTTT
14	TRBV19	TRBD2	NA	TRBJ2-7	CASSISGAGYEQYF	TGTGCCAGTAGTATAAGCGGGGCAGGTTACGAGCAGTACTTC
16	TRBV23-1	TRBD1	NA	TRBJ1-5	CASSTATGGEDQPQHF	TGCGCCAGCAGCACAGCGACAGGGGGCGAAGATCAGCCCCAGCATTTT
16	TRBV11-2	NA	NA	TRBJ1-6	CASSPTAVSYNSPLHF	TGTGCCAGCAGTCCTACAGCCGTCTCCTATAATTCACCCCTCCACTTT
18	TRBV7-2	TRBD2	NA	TRBJ2-3	CASSFPLHQAGVQDTQYF	TGTGCCAGCAGCTTTCCCCTTCATCAAGCGGGAGTACAGGATACGCAGTATTTT
14	TRBV6-4	NA	NA	TRBJ2-2	CASRRIFGTGELFF	TGTGCCAGCAGGAGGATCTTTGGGACCGGGGAGCTGTTTTTT
14	TRBV2	TRBD1	NA	TRBJ2-1	CASSRGQVDNEQFF	TGTGCCAGCAGTAGGGGACAGGTAGACAATGAGCAGTTCTTC
17	TRBV18	NA	once	TRBJ2-4	CASSNWEVAGAKNIQYF	TGTGCCAGCTCCAACTGGGAGGTTGCTGGGGCCAAAAACATTCAGTACTTC
13	TRBV10-2	NA	NA	TRBJ2-7	CASRYPGSYEQYF	TGCGCCAGCAGGTATCCGGGGAGTTACGAGCAGTACTTC
14	TRBV2	TRBD2	NA	TRBJ2-5	CAGAAGGPQETQYF	TGTGCCGGAGCAGCGGGGGGGCCCCAAGAGACCCAGTACTTC
16	TRBV30	TRBD1	NA	TRBJ1-1	CAWSGQGVIRNTEAFF	TGTGCCTGGAGTGGTCAGGGGGTTATTCGGAACACTGAAGCTTTCTTT
13	TRBV30	NA	NA	TRBJ2-7	CALGAGVQYEQYF	TGTGCCTTGGGGGCGGGGGTGCAATACGAGCAGTACTTC
14	TRBV6-6	NA	NA	TRBJ1-1	CASSYLQGNTEAFF	TGTGCCAGCAGTTACTTACAGGGAAACACTGAAGCTTTCTTT
17	TRBV10-3	TRBD2	NA	TRBJ2-1	CAISESGMAGVGYEQFF	TGTGCCATCAGTGAGTCTGGGATGGCGGGGGTAGGATATGAGCAGTTCTTC
15	TRBV18	TRBD2	NA	TRBJ2-7	CASSPGTSGHYEQYF	TGTGCCAGCTCACCCGGGACTAGCGGACACTACGAGCAGTACTTC